This paragraph reports one T cell receptor (beta chain). Its antigen is not known. This sample is part of a study of cytomegalovirus exposure and HLA in healthy donors. Study-level results: Certain sequence variants were highly shared and formed a cluster, and this cluster was likely a sequencing artifact. Cytomegalovirus status was reportedly diagnosed by the classifier with high sensitivity and specificity.

Losses at the gene ends were 6 bases for V and 5 bases for J; bases not matched to a gene: 8. CDR3 length: 13 residues. Germline CDR1 and CDR2: SQVTM and ANQGSEA. The PCR ran on 60 Vbeta and 13 Jbeta primers. Sequencing was performed with immunoSEQ multiplex PCR; in TCRdb, only in-frame clones are kept and a portion is missing. The sample has about 110,000 clones, roughly 70% seen once. V is TRBV29-1 and J is TRBJ1-2, with 8 bases lining up with TRBD1. The sequenced material came from PBMCs. The sequence was collected from a young man in good health and CMV-seropositive. The CDR3, as DNA: TGCAGCGTCGCTCAGGGGGCTCGTTATGGCTACACCTTC. It codes for CSVAQGARYGYTF. Based on the CDR3 plus reference TRBV29-1 and TRBJ1-2, the full variable domain is SAVISQKPSRDICQRGTSLTIQCQVDSQVTMMFWYRQQPGQSLTLIATANQGSEATYESGFVIDKFPISRPNLTFSTLTVSNMSPEDSSIYLCSVAQGARYGYTFGSGTRLTVV.